This T cell receptor (beta chain) was found in a study of T cell changes during pregnancy in multiple sclerosis. TCRdb's table, derived via immunoSEQ multiplex PCR, lists solely in-frame clones and lacks some. Of over 55,000 clones listed, roughly 94% are singletons. The CDR3 contains 17 residues. Per germline, CDR1 PRHDT and CDR2 FYEKMQ (reference sequence). With V trimmed by 5 bases and J by 2 bases, 11 bases remained unmatched. V gene TRBV13 combines with J gene TRBJ2-5; TRBD2 matches 10 bases. Source: CD8+ T cells from peripheral blood mononuclear cells, taken in the third trimester of pregnancy. The clonotype originates from a female donor with multiple sclerosis, enrolled in a pregnancy study. CDR3 region: CASSTYPGLAIQETQYF. The CDR3 coding sequence is TGTGCCAGCAGCACCTACCCGGGACTAGCGATACAAGAGACCCAGTACTTC.